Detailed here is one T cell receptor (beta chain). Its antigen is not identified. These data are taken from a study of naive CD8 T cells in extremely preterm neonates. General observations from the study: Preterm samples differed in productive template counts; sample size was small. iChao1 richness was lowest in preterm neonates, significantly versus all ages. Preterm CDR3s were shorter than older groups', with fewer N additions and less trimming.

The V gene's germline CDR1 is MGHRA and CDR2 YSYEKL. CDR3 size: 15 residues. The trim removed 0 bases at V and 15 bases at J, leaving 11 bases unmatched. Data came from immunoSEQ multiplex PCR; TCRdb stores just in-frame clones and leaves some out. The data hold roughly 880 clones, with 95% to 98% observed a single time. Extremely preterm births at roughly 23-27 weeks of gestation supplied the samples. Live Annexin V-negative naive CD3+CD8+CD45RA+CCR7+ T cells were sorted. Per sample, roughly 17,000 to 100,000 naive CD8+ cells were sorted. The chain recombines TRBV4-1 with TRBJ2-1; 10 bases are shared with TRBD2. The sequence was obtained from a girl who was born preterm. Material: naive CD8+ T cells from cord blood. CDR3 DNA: TGCGCCAGCAGCCAAGACCCCCTACCTAGCGGGGGAAGGTTCTTC. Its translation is CASSQDPLPSGGRFF.